These 21 T cell receptor beta chains were all obtained from the same sample, sequenced in a study of T cell repertoires in cytomegalovirus infection. TCRdb re-called the reads through MiXCR, storing one row per CDR3 protein. The profile shows under 200,000 distinct CDR3 sequences, about a tenth of them singletons. The material sequenced was PBMCs. The receptors were sampled from a human donor in good health (CMV status not recorded). Some clones in this sample may be carry-over from other donors' samples.

This clonotype was counted many times. V usage is TRBV12-3 or TRBV12-4 and J usage is TRBJ1-2; weak D call: TRBD1 (6 bases). CDR3 length equals 12 residues. V was cut by 8 bases and J by 5 bases, with 12 bases left in between. CDR3 nucleotide sequence: TGTGCCAGCGGGTACAGGGCATATGGCTACACCTTC. It codes for CASGYRAYGYTF.

This clonotype came up many times. The J gene is TRBJ2-7, the V gene TRBV6-2 or TRBV6-3; the D gene is possibly TRBD2 (6 bases). V lost 6 bases and J 0 bases, leaving 12 bases between the germline ends. Germline values: CDR1 MNHEY, CDR2 SVGEGT. The CDR3 has 14 amino acids. The CDR3 region is CASRQTRSSYEQYF. The CDR3 bases are TGTGCCAGCAGGCAGACTAGGAGCTCCTACGAGCAGTACTTC.

This clonotype was seen many times. CDR3 sequence reads: CASSDSTGNTEAFF. In DNA form, the CDR3 reads TGCGCCAGCAGTGATTCGACTGGGAACACTGAAGCTTTCTTT. The J gene is TRBJ1-1, the V gene TRBV10-1; D is uncertain. Trimming took off 3 bases at V and 1 base at J, with 9 bases between the two ends. The length of the CDR3 is 14 residues. Germline CDR1 is WNHNN and CDR2 is SYGVQD (reference sequence).

The chain uses TRBV20-1 and TRBJ2-5; tentative D call: TRBD2 (6 bases). In germline, CDR1 is DFQATT, CDR2 SNEGSKA (reference sequence). This CDR3 comprises 14 residues. V dropped 8 bases and J dropped 0 bases, with 16 bases sitting between them. The CDR3 DNA reads as TGCAGTCCACAGAGATGGGGGGACCAAGAGACCCAGTACTTC. As protein: CSPQRWGDQETQYF.

Notes on this clonotype: A much larger clone lies a single base off, so this may be a read error. This chain connects TRBV4-3 to TRBJ1-6; unclear D gene. The germline gives CDR1 LGHNA, CDR2 YSLEER. This CDR3 region has 15 residues. The CDR3 DNA is TGCGCCAGCAGCCAAGGAGGGTTGGATAATTCACCCCTCCCCTTT. The encoded protein is CASSQGGLDNSPLPF.

This clonotype occurred many times. This chain uses TRBV7-3 with TRBJ2-7, with TRBD1 identical over 8 bases. Per the germline V gene, CDR1 is SGHTA and CDR2 is FQGTGA. V lost 4 bases, J lost 8 bases, and 4 bases stayed unmatched. The CDR3 is made up of 12 amino acids. This chain's CDR3 is CASSSDRGKQYF. The CDR3 nucleotides are TGTGCCAGCAGCTCCGACAGGGGCAAGCAGTACTTC.

This chain connects TRBV19 to TRBJ1-3; 10 nucleotides line up with TRBD1. The CDR3 spans 15 residues. Looked up from germline, CDR1 is LNHDA and CDR2 is SQIVND (reference sequence). V gave up 6 bases and J gave up 2 bases; unmatched junction bases: 4. CDR3 bases: TGTGCCAGTAGCCCCGGGACAGGGGCTGGAAACACCATATATTTT. Translated, it gives CASSPGTGAGNTIYF.

This clonotype has just a few counts. V gene TRBV4-3 combines with J gene TRBJ1-5, with D possibly TRBD1 on 5 matching bases. The V gene lost 0 bases and the J gene lost 3 bases, with 12 bases spanning the gap. Germline lookup yields CDR1 LGHNA and CDR2 YSLEER. CDR3 size: 16 residues. For the CDR3, the DNA is TGCGCCAGCAGCCAAGATAGGGGTATAAACAATCAGCCCCAGCATTTT. Amino acid sequence: CASSQDRGINNQPQHF.

This clonotype came up many times. J is TRBJ1-2 and V is TRBV7-2; 7 bases map to TRBD1. Germline-derived CDR1 and CDR2 are SGHTA and FQGNSA. The V gene end was trimmed by 1 base and the J gene end by 5 bases; junction bases not matched to a gene: 7. CDR3 length: 15 residues. The DNA of the CDR3 is TGTGCCAGCAGCTTAGAGGACCACAGGGGTTATGGCTACACCTTC. It encodes CASSLEDHRGYGYTF.

The rearrangement links TRBV29-1 to TRBJ2-3; D possibly corresponds to TRBD2 (6 bases). The germline CDR1 and CDR2 sequences are SQVTM and ANQGSEA. The CDR3 is made up of 14 amino acids. V dropped 4 bases and J dropped 0 bases, with 11 bases sitting between them. The CDR3 DNA follows: TGCAGCGTTGCCCCGGGGGTGAGCACAGATACGCAGTATTTT. This codes for CSVAPGVSTDTQYF.

This clonotype was seen only a few times. The chain links TRBV7-9 to TRBJ2-1; D gene uncertain. The CDR3 length is 12 residues. V lost 5 bases and J lost 10, with 12 bases in between. Germline V gives CDR1 SEHNR, CDR2 FQNEAQ (reference sequence). The CDR3 loop is CASSNQTREQFF. The CDR3 DNA reads as TGTGCCAGCAGCAACCAAACACGAGAGCAGTTCTTC.

This clonotype was seen a few times. This chain connects TRBV4-3 to TRBJ2-1; no clear D gene. Trimming cost V 1 base and J 5 bases, with 9 bases left between them. The CDR3 length is 14 residues. Germline loops: CDR1 LGHNA, CDR2 YSLEER. The CDR3 protein is CASSQGVRHNEQFF. The CDR3 DNA is TGCGCCAGCAGCCAAGGGGTAAGGCACAATGAGCAGTTCTTC.

The J gene is TRBJ1-6, the V gene TRBV6-6; no reliable D call. This CDR3 contains 15 residues. Looked up from germline, CDR1 is MNHNY and CDR2 is SVGAGI (reference sequence). V was clipped by 3 bases and J by 8 bases, with 14 bases between them. In nucleotides, the CDR3 is TGTGCCAGCAGTTATCACACAGCAACCGATTCACCCCTCCACTTT. Translation: CASSYHTATDSPLHF.

This clonotype was counted ten times or more. The rearrangement links TRBV28 to TRBJ1-5, with D maybe TRBD1 (5 bases). Trimming left V 7 bases short and J 16 bases short, with 17 bases between. This CDR3 has 11 residues. CDR1 MDHEN and CDR2 SYDVKM come from the germline V gene. CDR3 protein: CASTSGVSSHF. The CDR3 DNA sequence: TGTGCCAGCACCTCGGGGGTGTCATCACATTTT.

In its sample, this clonotype was seen many times. The genes are TRBV2 and TRBJ2-7, with TRBD2 matching over 9 bases. This CDR3 is 15 amino acids long. The germline V gene encodes CDR1 SNHLY and CDR2 FYNNEI. J gave up 7 bases and V 6 bases, and 13 bases lay outside the gene matches. The CDR3 spells CASRPGTSYSEEQYF. CDR3 nucleotides: TGTGCCAGCAGACCCGGGACTAGCTATTCGGAGGAGCAGTACTTC.

This clonotype came up many times. This sequence joins TRBV5-4 and TRBJ2-3, with TRBD2 identical over 13 bases. J gave up 6 bases and V 7 bases, and 14 bases lay outside the gene matches. The germline V gene has CDR1 SGHNT and CDR2 YYREEE (reference sequence). This CDR3 region has 17 residues. The CDR3 coding sequence is TGTGCCAGCGGAATACCGGGACTAGCGGGGCGACGCGATACGCAGTATTTT. It is translated as CASGIPGLAGRRDTQYF.

The chain has TRBV29-1 and TRBJ2-5; no firm D call. Germline V CDR1 and CDR2: SQVTM, ANQGSEA. The CDR3 loop spans 12 amino acids. Trimming took 2 bases from V and 6 from J, leaving 10 bases between them. The CDR3 bases are TGCAGCGTTGAATCCGCCGGGCAGACCCAGTACTTC. Translation gives CSVESAGQTQYF.

The table lists this clonotype with many counts. The chain joins TRBV7-2 to TRBJ2-7, with D possibly matching TRBD2 (8 bases). Per the germline V gene, CDR1 is SGHTA and CDR2 is FQGNSA. The V gene lost 5 bases and the J gene lost 3 bases, with 26 bases spanning the gap. The CDR3 extends over 18 amino acids. CDR3: CASSARAGGAGGNYEQYF. In DNA form, the CDR3 reads TGTGCCAGCAGCGCCCGCGCAGGGGGTGCGGGAGGAAACTACGAGCAGTACTTC.

This clonotype was observed many times. The chain combines TRBV7-2 with TRBJ1-6, with D possibly matching TRBD1 (5 bases). V was shortened by 9 bases and J by 13 bases, with 16 bases between the two germline ends. Germline assignment: CDR1 SGHTA and CDR2 FQGNSA. CDR3 length equals 12 residues. The CDR3 is CASSGHLGPLHF. Written as DNA, the CDR3 is TGTGCCAGTAGTGGACATTTGGGTCCCCTCCACTTT.

The sample holds many counts of this clonotype. V is TRBV6-2 or TRBV6-3 and J is TRBJ1-5; D perhaps matches TRBD1 (5 bases). V was clipped by 6 bases and J by 0 bases, with 12 bases between them. The CDR3 totals 15 residues. Germline loops: CDR1 MNHEY, CDR2 SVGEGT. CDR3 amino acids: CASRAGPYSNQPQHF. The CDR3 nucleotides are TGTGCCAGCAGAGCGGGACCGTATAGCAATCAGCCCCAGCATTTT.

This clonotype has a count of ten or more. The chain has TRBV11-2 and TRBJ2-7, with D unresolved. CDR3 size: 15 residues. Germline lookup yields CDR1 SGHAT and CDR2 FQNNGV. The V gene lost 6 bases and the J gene lost 2 bases, with 17 bases spanning the gap. DNA of the CDR3: TGTGCCAGCAGGGCACTAATGGTAGGCGCCTACGAGCAGTACTTC. Translating gives CASRALMVGAYEQYF.